This paragraph reports one T cell receptor beta chain. Its matching antigen is unknown. Researchers reported that TCR beta cDNA libraries carried unique molecular identifiers. MiXCR, run by TCRdb on the PCR reads, gives a single entry per CDR3 protein. This table holds about 810,000 distinct CDR3 sequences, approximately 53% found once. Between the trimmed V and J ends, which lost 4 bases and 8 bases, there was a span of 14 bases. Germline CDR1 and CDR2: LGHDT and YNNKEL (reference sequence). This CDR3 spans 13 amino acids. The data stem from a study of post-analysis software for immune sequencing data. Study results and limitations: Included in a set of a few TRBV segments more frequent in patients than controls were TRBV5-6, TRBV5-1 and TRBV20-1.

The source material was blood. The clonotype originates from a girl between 10 and 17 years old with multiple sclerosis. V and J are TRBV3-1 and TRBJ1-2; D possibly corresponds to TRBD1 (5 bases). The CDR3 DNA is TGTGCCAGCAGCCCAACCCCGCAGGGAGGCTACACCTTC. The encoded protein is CASSPTPQGGYTF. The full variable domain, its missing parts supplied by reference TRBV3-1 and TRBJ1-2, is DTAVSQTPKYLVTQMGNDKSIKCEQNLGHDTMYWYKQDSKKFLKIMFSYNNKELIINETVPNRFSPKSPDKAHLNLHINSLELGDSAVYFCASSPTPQGGYTFGSGTRLTVV.